One sample yielded the 17 T cell receptor beta chains listed below, sequenced in a study of immune characterization of retroperitoneal liposarcoma. TCRdb recomputed calls from the PCR reads with MiXCR, one row per CDR3 protein. The sample has several thousand distinct CDR3 sequences; less than 30% are singletons. Sequencing was carried out using tumor tissue. The source is a female donor with retroperitoneal liposarcoma.

This clonotype is classed as large. V is TRBV12-3 or TRBV12-4 and J is TRBJ2-2; possible D gene TRBD1, 5 bases. The CDR3 sequence is 15 residues long. V shed 7 bases and J shed 3 bases, with 15 bases lying between them. CDR3 in amino acids: CASKPSTAHTGELFF. Written as DNA, the CDR3 is TGTGCCAGCAAACCGTCGACAGCGCACACCGGGGAGCTGTTTTTT.

The chain is built from TRBV5-6 and TRBJ2-3, with D uncertain. V was cut by 6 bases and J by 1 base, with 15 bases left in between. The CDR3 is 15 residues long. Germline assignment: CDR1 SGHDT and CDR2 YYEEEE. The CDR3 bases are TGTGCCAGCACCCTGTCTTCGAGCGGCACAGATACGCAGTATTTT. Residues: CASTLSSSGTDTQYF.

In this sample, this clonotype is medium-sized. Its ends do not fully match the called genes, so a read error is possible. The V and J genes are TRBV7-7 and TRBJ2-5; D perhaps matches TRBD1 (6 bases). This CDR3 region has 14 residues. CDR1 and CDR2 (germline): SSHAT, FNYEAQ (reference sequence). DNA of the CDR3: TGTGCTAGCAGCTTATGGGGGCCACAAGAGACCCAGTACTTC. Translated, it gives CASSLWGPQETQYF.

The gene calls are TRBV6-1 and TRBJ2-5; 9 bases map to TRBD1. CDR3 size: 12 residues. V was clipped by 8 bases and J by 4 bases; unmatched bases: 2. Germline-derived CDR1 and CDR2 are MNHNS and SASEGT. The CDR3 DNA sequence: TGTGCCAGCGGACAGGGGATAGAGACCCAGTACTTC. The encoded protein is CASGQGIETQYF.

The CDR3 coding sequence is TGTGCCAGCAGAAGCCTTCGGACTAGCGGTTCCGGGGAGCTGTTTTTT. This codes for CASRSLRTSGSGELFF. The chain uses TRBV6-1 and TRBJ2-2; 10 nucleotides match TRBD2. Germline values: CDR1 MNHNS, CDR2 SASEGT. V trimming: 6 bases; J trimming: 6 bases; junction bases outside the gene matches: 10. The CDR3 runs to 16 residues.

The table lists this clonotype with a count of one. The gene calls are TRBV6-1 and TRBJ2-1; 9 nucleotides line up with TRBD1. The V gene's germline CDR1 is MNHNS and CDR2 SASEGT. The CDR3 contains 16 residues. V shed 6 bases, J shed 10 bases, and the junction held 16 bases outside the gene matches. The CDR3, as DNA: TGTGCCAGCAGGAGGGGGACAGGGCCGTCTCAATTCGAGCAGTTCTTC. Residues: CASRRGTGPSQFEQFF.

With regard to this clonotype: The junction shows a germline mismatch at one end, possibly a read error. V usage is TRBV7-8 and J usage is TRBJ2-5; 9 nucleotides align to TRBD2. The CDR3 spans 14 residues. The V gene's germline CDR1 is SGHVS and CDR2 FQNEAQ. The CDR3 protein is CASSVAGESNEQYF. CDR3 coding DNA: TGTGCCAGCAGCGTAGCGGGAGAGAGCAATGAGCAGTACTTC.

This clonotype was detected only a few times. V is TRBV6-4 and J is TRBJ1-6; possibly TRBD1 for D (5 bases). The CDR3 loop spans 14 amino acids. Germline values: CDR1 MRHNA, CDR2 SNTAGT. V was trimmed by 3 bases and J by 9 bases, leaving 12 bases between them. The CDR3 nucleotides read TGTGCCAGCAGTGAGGGGGAGGCCACTTCACCCCTCCACTTT. This codes for CASSEGEATSPLHF.

V gene TRBV6-1 combines with J gene TRBJ1-1; D not certain. The V gene's germline CDR1 is MNHNS and CDR2 SASEGT. The CDR3 is 15 residues long. The ends were cut back, 5 bases at V and 0 bases at J, with 13 bases in the middle. The CDR3 DNA follows: TGTGCCAGCAGTTATAGTTGGGAAATGAACACTGAAGCTTTCTTT. It codes for CASSYSWEMNTEAFF.

This clonotype has ten or more counts. The chain employs TRBV12-3 or TRBV12-4 and TRBJ2-1, with 9 bases that match TRBD2. This CDR3 has 15 amino acids. The V and J ends lost 1 base and 7 bases, in that order; junction bases with no gene match: 5. The CDR3 bases are TGTGCCAGCAGTTTAGGCGGGAGGGCCGGGAATGAGCAGTTCTTC. Its translation is CASSLGGRAGNEQFF.

The rearrangement uses TRBV7-2 and TRBJ2-1; 7 positions agree with TRBD2. V dropped 6 bases and J dropped 0; count of bases not matched to a gene: 5. The germline gives CDR1 SGHTA, CDR2 FQGNSA. The CDR3 consists of 15 residues. CDR3 loop: CASSTLAVSYNEQFF. DNA of the CDR3: TGTGCCAGCAGTACCCTAGCGGTCTCCTACAATGAGCAGTTCTTC.

This rearrangement joins TRBV6-5 to TRBJ2-5; the match to TRBD1 covers 7 bases. This CDR3 is built from 15 residues. The V and J ends lost 2 bases and 11 bases, in that order; junction bases with no gene match: 14. Germline V gene sequence: CDR1 MNHEY, CDR2 SVGAGI. CDR3 DNA sequence: TGTGCCAGCAGTTACGGCGGACAGGCCTTCAGTGAGCAGTACTTC. Translating it yields CASSYGGQAFSEQYF.

By sample fraction, this clonotype is medium-sized. This chain connects TRBV6-1 to TRBJ2-1, with TRBD1 identical over 8 bases. In germline, CDR1 is MNHNS, CDR2 SASEGT. The CDR3 runs to 12 residues. The trim removed 6 bases at V and 7 bases at J, leaving 2 bases unmatched. The CDR3 nucleotides are TGTGCCAGCAGGAACAGGGGGAATGAGCAGTTCTTC. Its protein is CASRNRGNEQFF.

The V gene is TRBV6-1, the J gene TRBJ2-5, with unresolved D. The CDR3 is 14 residues long. Germline assignment: CDR1 MNHNS and CDR2 SASEGT. Trimming cost V 5 bases and J 1 base, with 11 bases left between them. The CDR3 nucleotides read TGTGCCAGCAGTCCTACATATTCCCAAGAGACCCAGTACTTC. It codes for CASSPTYSQETQYF.

This clonotype was seen repeatedly, ten times or more. The CDR3: CASSFDRAWEQYF. The CDR3 DNA is TGTGCCAGCAGCTTCGACAGGGCGTGGGAGCAGTACTTC. The chain is built from TRBV5-4 and TRBJ2-1; the match to TRBD1 covers 7 bases. The J call could be wrong; TRBJ2-7 is a better fit for the DNA end. In germline, CDR1 is SGHNT, CDR2 YYREEE (reference sequence). CDR3 size: 13 residues.

Many counts were recorded for this clonotype. This chain joins TRBV7-2 and TRBJ2-1; D possibly corresponds to TRBD1 (6 bases). The germline gives CDR1 SGHTA, CDR2 FQGNSA. Deletions cut 6 bases from V and 10 bases from J, with 19 bases between. This CDR3 region has 14 residues. CDR3 DNA: TGTGCCAGCAGTCGTCTCGGACAGTCCTACGAGCAGTTCTTC. Its translation: CASSRLGQSYEQFF.

The CDR3 is CASSEYSDRDAEAFF. The CDR3 nucleotides read TGTGCCAGCAGTGAATATTCTGACAGGGACGCTGAAGCTTTCTTT. This chain joins TRBV25-1 and TRBJ1-1; 7 positions agree with TRBD1. The CDR3 extends over 15 amino acids. Trimming removed 0 bases from V and 6 bases from J; junction bases left unmatched: 7. The germline V gene has CDR1 MGHDK and CDR2 SYGVNS.